The 15 T cell receptor beta chains below were found in one sample sequenced in a study of blood T cell repertoires in COVID-19. Assay used: immunoSEQ multiplex PCR; TCRdb lists only in-frame clones, some missing. The sample holds hundreds of thousands of clones, 85% to 90% seen once. Sequenced sample: peripheral blood. The origin of the receptors is a woman in her fifties or sixties with active or convalescent COVID-19.

The chain employs TRBV28 and TRBJ1-5; D is undetermined. The CDR3 has 15 amino acids. Trimming removed 2 bases from V and 6 bases from J, with 14 bases in between. CDR1 and CDR2 (germline): MDHEN, SYDVKM. CDR3 protein: CASSLKAVTGQPQHF. The CDR3 coding sequence is TGTGCCAGCAGTTTAAAGGCGGTAACGGGTCAGCCCCAGCATTTT.

V usage is TRBV3-1 (or the pseudogene TRBV3-2) and J usage is TRBJ2-6; D is ambiguous. The V gene lost 4 bases and the J gene lost 0 bases, with 7 bases spanning the gap. Per the germline V gene, CDR1 is LGHDT and CDR2 is YNNKEL (reference sequence). The CDR3 consists of 15 residues. The CDR3 coding sequence is TGTGCCAGCAGCCCGAAACACTCTGGGGCCAACGTCCTGACTTTC. Translating it yields CASSPKHSGANVLTF.

The chain uses TRBV6-5 and TRBJ1-4; 9 bases are shared with TRBD1. The CDR3 spans 16 residues. CDR1 MNHEY and CDR2 SVGAGI come from the germline V gene. V dropped 3 bases and J dropped 7; count of bases not matched to a gene: 9. This CDR3 reads CASSYLSGTGREKLFF. The CDR3, as DNA: TGTGCCAGCAGTTATCTGTCCGGGACAGGGCGTGAAAAACTGTTTTTT.

The chain employs TRBV19 and TRBJ2-7, with D perhaps TRBD2 (7 bases). V was pared by 5 bases and J by 2 bases, with 16 bases between. CDR1 LNHDA and CDR2 SQIVND come from the germline V gene (reference sequence). The CDR3 consists of 15 residues. CDR3 sequence: CASSVGGQKAYEQYF. The CDR3 nucleotides are TGTGCCAGTAGTGTGGGGGGGCAAAAGGCCTACGAGCAGTACTTC.

The rearrangement joins TRBV6-2 or TRBV6-3 to TRBJ2-7; tentatively, D is TRBD2 (5 bases). V lost 2 bases and J 4 bases, leaving 21 bases between the germline ends. Germline V CDR1 and CDR2: MNHEY, SVGEGT. The CDR3 sequence is 17 residues long. CDR3 sequence: CASSYPRSGRGNYEQYF. In DNA form, the CDR3 reads TGTGCCAGCAGTTACCCGAGGTCCGGACGGGGAAATTACGAGCAGTACTTC.

This clone appeared once. The chain carries TRBV7-9 and TRBJ1-2; D remains unclear. Germline V gene lookup returns CDR1 SEHNR and CDR2 FQNEAQ (reference sequence). The V and J ends lost 1 base and 3 bases respectively, with 12 bases between them. The CDR3 has 15 residues. The CDR3 DNA reads TGTGCCAGCAGCTTAGGGTCGAACACCCACTATGGCTACACCTTC. Protein sequence: CASSLGSNTHYGYTF.

The chain has TRBV18 and TRBJ2-1, with unresolved D. Looked up from germline, CDR1 is KGHSH and CDR2 is LQKENI. With 2 bases removed from V and 2 bases from J, the gap between germline ends came to 7 bases. The CDR3 spans 14 residues. Here the CDR3 DNA reads TGTGCCAGCTCACCAGAAGACACCTACAATGAGCAGTTCTTC. Translated, it gives CASSPEDTYNEQFF.

This clone has only one observation. The V gene is TRBV5-5, the J gene TRBJ2-5; 10 bases line up with TRBD2. This CDR3 is built from 14 residues. Germline V lookup: CDR1 SGHKS, CDR2 YYEKEE (reference sequence). Trimming cost V 7 bases and J 4 bases; bases outside gene matches: 7. The CDR3 DNA is TGTGCCAGCTTAGCGGGGGGCAGCGGAGAGACCCAGTACTTC. This encodes CASLAGGSGETQYF.

The chain carries TRBV6-5 and TRBJ2-7; the D is unclear. CDR3 size: 14 residues. In germline, CDR1 is MNHEY, CDR2 SVGAGI. With 6 bases removed from V and 3 bases from J, the gap between germline ends came to 15 bases. The CDR3 DNA is TGTGCCAGCAGCCTAGAGGTGGATTTCTACGAGCAGTACTTC. This translates into CASSLEVDFYEQYF.

The chain employs TRBV10-3 and TRBJ1-3; D unresolved. Trimming stripped 8 bases from V and 1 base from J, with 9 bases between. Germline V gene data show CDR1 as ENHRY and CDR2 as SYGVKD. The CDR3 has 13 residues. DNA for the CDR3: TGTGCCATCGCACAGCAATCTGGAAACACCATATATTTT. This sequence encodes CAIAQQSGNTIYF.

V usage is TRBV5-1 and J usage is TRBJ2-1; 14 bases match TRBD2. This CDR3 has 16 residues. The trim removed 7 bases at V and 1 base at J, leaving 4 bases unmatched. Germline CDR1 SGHRS, CDR2 YFSETQ. The CDR3 reads CASHGTSGSSYNEQFF. The CDR3 nucleotides read TGCGCCAGCCATGGGACTAGCGGGAGTTCCTACAATGAGCAGTTCTTC.

The rearrangement links TRBV6-5 to TRBJ2-7, with 12 bases that match TRBD2. There are 15 residues in the CDR3. The junction had 4 bases not matched to a gene; V was cut back by 6 bases and J by 1 base. Germline V gene sequence: CDR1 MNHEY, CDR2 SVGAGI. The CDR3 DNA is TGTGCCAGCAGACAGGGACTAGCGGGTTCCTACGAGCAGTACTTC. Amino acid sequence: CASRQGLAGSYEQYF.

The chain recombines TRBV28 with TRBJ2-1, with 8 bases identical to TRBD1. The germline V gene encodes CDR1 MDHEN and CDR2 SYDVKM. This CDR3 contains 15 residues. Trimming cost V 7 bases and J 5 bases; bases outside gene matches: 10. This CDR3 reads CASTHSGTGNNEQFF. The CDR3 DNA is TGTGCCAGCACCCACTCGGGGACAGGCAACAATGAGCAGTTCTTC.

The chain has TRBV10-3 and TRBJ2-7; a weak D match, TRBD1 (5 bases). The CDR3 is 15 amino acids. V shed 3 bases and J shed 1 base, with 13 bases lying between them. The germline gives CDR1 ENHRY, CDR2 SYGVKD. CDR3 DNA sequence: TGTGCCATCAGTGAAAGCCCGAGACAGTCCTACGAGCAGTACTTC. This codes for CAISESPRQSYEQYF.

In this sample, this clone turned up once. The V gene is TRBV6-2 or TRBV6-3, the J gene TRBJ1-1, with TRBD1 as a possible D gene (5 bases). Germline lookup yields CDR1 MNHEY and CDR2 SVGEGT. The CDR3 is 18 amino acids. V lost 0 bases and J 2 bases, leaving 19 bases between the germline ends. The CDR3 region has the DNA TGTGCCAGCAGTTACTCGACTCGCCTCAGGGTTAGCAACACTGAAGCTTTCTTT. Amino acid sequence: CASSYSTRLRVSNTEAFF.